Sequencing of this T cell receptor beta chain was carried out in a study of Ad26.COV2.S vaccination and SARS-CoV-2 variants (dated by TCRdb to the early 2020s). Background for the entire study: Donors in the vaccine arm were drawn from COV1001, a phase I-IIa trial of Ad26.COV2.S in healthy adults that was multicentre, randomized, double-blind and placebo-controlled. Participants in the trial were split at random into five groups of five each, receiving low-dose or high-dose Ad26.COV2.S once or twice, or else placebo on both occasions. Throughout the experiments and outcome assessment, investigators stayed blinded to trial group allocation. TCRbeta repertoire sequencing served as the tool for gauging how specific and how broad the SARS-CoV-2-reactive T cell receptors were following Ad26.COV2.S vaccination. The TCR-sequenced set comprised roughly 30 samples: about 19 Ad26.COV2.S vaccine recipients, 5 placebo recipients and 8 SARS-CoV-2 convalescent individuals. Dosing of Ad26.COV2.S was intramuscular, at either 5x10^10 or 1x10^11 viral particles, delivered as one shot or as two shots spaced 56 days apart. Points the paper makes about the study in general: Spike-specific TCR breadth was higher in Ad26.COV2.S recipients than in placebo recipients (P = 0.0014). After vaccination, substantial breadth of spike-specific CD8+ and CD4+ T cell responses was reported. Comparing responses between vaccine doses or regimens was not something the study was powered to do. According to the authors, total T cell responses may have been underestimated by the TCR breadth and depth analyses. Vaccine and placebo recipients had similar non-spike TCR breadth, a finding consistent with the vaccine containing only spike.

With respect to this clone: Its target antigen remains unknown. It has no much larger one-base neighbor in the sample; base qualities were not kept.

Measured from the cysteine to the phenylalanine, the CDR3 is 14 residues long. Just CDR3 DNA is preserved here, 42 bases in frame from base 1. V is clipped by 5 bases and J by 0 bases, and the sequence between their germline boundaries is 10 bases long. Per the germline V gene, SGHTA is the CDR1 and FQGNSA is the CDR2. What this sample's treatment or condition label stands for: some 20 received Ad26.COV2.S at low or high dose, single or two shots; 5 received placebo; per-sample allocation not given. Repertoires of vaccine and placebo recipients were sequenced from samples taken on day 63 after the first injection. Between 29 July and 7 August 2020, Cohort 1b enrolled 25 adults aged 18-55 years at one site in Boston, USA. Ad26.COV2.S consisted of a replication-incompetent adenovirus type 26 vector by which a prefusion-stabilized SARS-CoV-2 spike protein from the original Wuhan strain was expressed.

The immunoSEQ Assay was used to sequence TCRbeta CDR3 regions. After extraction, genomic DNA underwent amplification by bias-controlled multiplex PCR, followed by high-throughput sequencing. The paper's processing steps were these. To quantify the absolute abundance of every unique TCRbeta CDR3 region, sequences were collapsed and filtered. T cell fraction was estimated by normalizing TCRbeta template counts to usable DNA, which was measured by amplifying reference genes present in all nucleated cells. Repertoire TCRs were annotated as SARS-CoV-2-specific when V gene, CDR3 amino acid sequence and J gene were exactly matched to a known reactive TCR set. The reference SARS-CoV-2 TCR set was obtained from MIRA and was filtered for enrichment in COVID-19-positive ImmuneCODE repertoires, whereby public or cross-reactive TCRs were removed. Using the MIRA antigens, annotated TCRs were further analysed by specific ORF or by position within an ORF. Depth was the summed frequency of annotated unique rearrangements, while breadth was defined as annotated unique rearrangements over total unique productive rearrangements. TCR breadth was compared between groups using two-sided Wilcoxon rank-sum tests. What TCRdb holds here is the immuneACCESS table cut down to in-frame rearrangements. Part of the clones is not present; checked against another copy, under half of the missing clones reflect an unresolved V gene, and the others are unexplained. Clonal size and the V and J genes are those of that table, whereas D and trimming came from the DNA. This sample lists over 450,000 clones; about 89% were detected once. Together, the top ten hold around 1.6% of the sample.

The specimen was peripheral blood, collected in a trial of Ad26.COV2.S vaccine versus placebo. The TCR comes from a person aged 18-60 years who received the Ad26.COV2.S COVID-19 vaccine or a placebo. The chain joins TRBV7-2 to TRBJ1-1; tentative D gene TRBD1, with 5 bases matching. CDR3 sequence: CASSPGTVNTEAFF. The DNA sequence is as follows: TGTGCCAGCAGCCCAGGGACGGTGAACACTGAAGCTTTCTTT.